This T cell receptor beta chain was profiled in a study of control samples from healthy donors and cancer patients. The repertoire was sequenced with immunoSEQ multiplex PCR; TCRdb's copy has only in-frame clones and lacks some. This table holds 150,000 to 200,000 clones, around 92% found once. V shed 6 bases and J 5 bases; nucleotides not matched to a gene: 6. Germline CDR1 is SGHTA and CDR2 is FQGTGA. This CDR3 comprises 14 residues. Material: blood. The clonotype originates from a woman in her twenties or thirties in good health. The chain has TRBV7-3 and TRBJ2-3; 9 positions match TRBD2. The CDR3 is CASRVAGDQDTQYF. CDR3 nucleotide sequence: TGTGCCAGCAGGGTAGCGGGAGATCAAGATACGCAGTATTTT. Full variable domain (missing parts from reference TRBV7-3 and TRBJ2-3): GAGVSQTPSNKVTEKGKYVELRCDPISGHTALYWYRQSLGQGPEFLIYFQGTGAADDSGLPNDRFFAVRPEGSVSTLKIQRTERGDSAVYLCASRVAGDQDTQYFGPGTRLTVL.